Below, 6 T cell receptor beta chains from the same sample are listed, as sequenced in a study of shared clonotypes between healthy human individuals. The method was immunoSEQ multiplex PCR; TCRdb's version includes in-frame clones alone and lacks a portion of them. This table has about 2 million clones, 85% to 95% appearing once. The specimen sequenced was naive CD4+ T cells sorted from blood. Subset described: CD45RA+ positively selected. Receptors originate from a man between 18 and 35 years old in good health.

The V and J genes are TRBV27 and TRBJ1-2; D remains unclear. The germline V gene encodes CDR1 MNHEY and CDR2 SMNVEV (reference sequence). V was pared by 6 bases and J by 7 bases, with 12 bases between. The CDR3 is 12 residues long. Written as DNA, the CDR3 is TGTGCCAGCAGAACCGGACCGGGTGGCTACACCTTC. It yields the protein CASRTGPGGYTF.

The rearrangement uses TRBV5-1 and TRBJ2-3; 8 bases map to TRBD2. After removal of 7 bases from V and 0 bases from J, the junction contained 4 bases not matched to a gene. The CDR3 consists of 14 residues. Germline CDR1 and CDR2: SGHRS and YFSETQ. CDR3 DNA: TGCGCCAGCGGACTAGCACAGAGCACAGATACGCAGTATTTT. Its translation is CASGLAQSTDTQYF.

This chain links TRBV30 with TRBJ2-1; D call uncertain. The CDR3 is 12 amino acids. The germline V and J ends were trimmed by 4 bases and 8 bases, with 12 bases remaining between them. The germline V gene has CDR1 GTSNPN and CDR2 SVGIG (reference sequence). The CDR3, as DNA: TGTGCCTGGATGTCGAGTAGGGATGAGCAGTTCTTC. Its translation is CAWMSSRDEQFF.

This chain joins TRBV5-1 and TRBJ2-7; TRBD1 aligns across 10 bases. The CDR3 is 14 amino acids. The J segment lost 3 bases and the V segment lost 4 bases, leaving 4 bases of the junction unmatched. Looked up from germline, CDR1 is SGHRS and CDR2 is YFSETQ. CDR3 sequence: CASSIRDRGYEQYF. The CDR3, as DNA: TGCGCCAGCAGCATCCGGGACAGGGGCTACGAGCAGTACTTC.

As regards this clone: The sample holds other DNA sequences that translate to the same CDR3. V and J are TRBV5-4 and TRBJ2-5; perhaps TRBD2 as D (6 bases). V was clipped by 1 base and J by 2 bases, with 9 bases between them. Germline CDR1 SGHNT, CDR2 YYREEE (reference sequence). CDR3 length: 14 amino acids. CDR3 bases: TGTGCCAGCAGCTTGTCAGGGAGGCAAGAGACCCAGTACTTC. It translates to CASSLSGRQETQYF.

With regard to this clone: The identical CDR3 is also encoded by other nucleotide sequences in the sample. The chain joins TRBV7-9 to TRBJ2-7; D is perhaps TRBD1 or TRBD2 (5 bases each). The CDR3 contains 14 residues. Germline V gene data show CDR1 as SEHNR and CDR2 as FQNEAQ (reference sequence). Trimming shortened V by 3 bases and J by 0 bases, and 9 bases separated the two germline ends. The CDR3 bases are TGTGCCAGCAGCTTGGGGACGGGCTCCTACGAGCAGTACTTC. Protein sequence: CASSLGTGSYEQYF. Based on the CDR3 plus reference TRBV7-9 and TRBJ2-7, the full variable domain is DTGVSQNPRHKITKRGQNVTFRCDPISEHNRLYWYRQTLGQGPEFLTYFQNEAQLEKSRLLSDRFSAERPKGSFSTLEIQRTEQGDSAMYLCASSLGTGSYEQYFGPGTRLTVT.